This T cell receptor (beta chain) was identified during a study of blood T cells in healthy people across ages. Study as a whole: Template switching caught about one barcoded beta molecule for each two T cells.

Overall study results and limits: A strong correlation between TCR beta diversity and naive T cell percentage was seen.

Germline lookup yields CDR1 MDHEN and CDR2 SYDVKM. The V segment lost 2 bases and the J segment 6 bases; nucleotides outside the gene matches: 7. CDR3 size: 15 residues. A sample-barcoded 5' primer and a J-beta primer mix were used in a second PCR of roughly 6 to 11 cycles. MiXCR, applied by TCRdb to the 5' RACE reads, yields one record per CDR3 protein. The top ten hold around a quarter of the sample, which has 800,000 to 900,000 distinct CDR3 sequences, approximately 65% seen once. The table lists this clonotype with a few counts. Its antigen remains unidentified. The receptor was isolated from a man aged 30-40 years in good health. What was sequenced was blood. The V and J genes are TRBV28 and TRBJ2-7, with 10 bases identical to TRBD1. The CDR3: CASSLAGTGVREQYF. CDR3 coding DNA: TGTGCCAGCAGTTTAGCCGGGACAGGGGTCCGCGAGCAGTACTTC.